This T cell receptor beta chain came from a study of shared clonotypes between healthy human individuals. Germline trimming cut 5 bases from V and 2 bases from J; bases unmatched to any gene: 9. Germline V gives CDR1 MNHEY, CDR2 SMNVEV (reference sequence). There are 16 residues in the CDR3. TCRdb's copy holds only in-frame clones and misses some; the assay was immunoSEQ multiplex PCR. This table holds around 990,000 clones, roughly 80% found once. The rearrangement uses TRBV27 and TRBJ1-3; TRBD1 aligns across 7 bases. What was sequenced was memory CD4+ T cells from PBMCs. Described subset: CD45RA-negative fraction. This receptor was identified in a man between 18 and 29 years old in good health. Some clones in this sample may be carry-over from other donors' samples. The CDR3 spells CASSPRQGAAGNTIYF. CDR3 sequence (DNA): TGTGCCAGCAGTCCCAGACAGGGAGCTGCTGGAAACACCATATATTTT.